The rows below give T cell receptor beta chains drawn from one sample of a study of shared clonotypes between healthy human individuals. TCRdb's table, derived via immunoSEQ multiplex PCR, lists solely in-frame clones and lacks some. The sample has approximately 180,000 clones; just under 95% are singletons. The sequenced material came from naive CD4+ T cells sorted from blood. These receptors were collected from a woman aged 25 to 45 in good health. Each CDR3 is given with its conserved first and last residue. A D gene is named only where the DNA matches it firmly. Not all rows give a size; the values are once, few, many and, for expanded clones, a class.

d_gene	v_gene	j_gene	abundance	CDR3nt	CDR3aa
.	TRBV6-1	TRBJ2-7	.	TGTGCCAGCAGAAGGGAGCCTCTCTACGAGCAGTACTTC	CASRREPLYEQYF
.	TRBV11-2	TRBJ2-7	once	TGTGCCAGCAGCCCGACCAAACGGGTGAGGACCTACGAGCAGTACTTC	CASSPTKRVRTYEQYF
.	TRBV2	TRBJ1-5	few	TGTGCCAGCAGTTCTGGAGATTGGGGCAATCAGCCCCAGCATTTT	CASSSGDWGNQPQHF
.	TRBV29-1	TRBJ2-1	.	TGCAGCGTTAATCGGGGCGCCGAGGATGAGCAGTTCTTC	CSVNRGAEDEQFF
TRBD2	TRBV18	TRBJ2-7	.	TGTGCCAGCTCACCCGGGACTACGACCTACGAGCAGTACTTC	CASSPGTTTYEQYF
.	TRBV18	TRBJ2-5	.	TGTGCCAGCTCACCTGGACCAGTCCAAGAGACCCAGTACTTC	CASSPGPVQETQYF
TRBD1	TRBV5-5	TRBJ2-7	.	TGTGCCAGCAGCTTGAATCAGGGACAGAGATACGAGCAGTACTTC	CASSLNQGQRYEQYF
.	TRBV19	TRBJ2-5	.	TGTGCCAGTAGTATAGGAATAGGGGAAATAGGGGAGACCCAGTACTTC	CASSIGIGEIGETQYF
.	TRBV6-1	TRBJ2-7	.	TGTGCCAGCAGTGAAAGTAGGTCCTACGAGCAGTACTTC	CASSESRSYEQYF
TRBD2	TRBV5-1	TRBJ2-7	few	TGCGCCAGCAGCTTGCGGGGGGGAACCTACGAGCAGTACTTC	CASSLRGGTYEQYF
.	TRBV19	TRBJ1-1	.	TGTGCCAGTAGTATCGATAAAGGCACTGAAGCTTTCTTT	CASSIDKGTEAFF
TRBD1	TRBV5-4	TRBJ2-7	.	TGTGCCAGCAGCTCGAAACTGACAGGGGTAGGATACGAGCAGTACTTC	CASSSKLTGVGYEQYF
.	TRBV15	TRBJ1-4	.	TGTGCCACCAGCAGAGACAGGGTTGCAACTAATGAAAAACTGTTTTTT	CATSRDRVATNEKLFF
.	TRBV28	TRBJ2-7	once	TGTGCCAGCAGTTTACCGGGCGGTAGCTACGAGCAGTACTTC	CASSLPGGSYEQYF
TRBD1	TRBV6-5	TRBJ1-2	.	TGTGCCAGCAGACGCACCTACAGGGGAGGCTACACCTTC	CASRRTYRGGYTF
.	TRBV7-9	TRBJ2-1	.	TGTGCCAGCTCCAGGGTTTACAATGAGCAGTTCTTC	CASSRVYNEQFF
TRBD2	TRBV7-9	TRBJ2-7	.	TGTGCCAGCAGTCTGACAGCGGGAGGTAACGAGCAGTACTTC	CASSLTAGGNEQYF
.	TRBV18	TRBJ2-3	.	TGTGCCAGCTCACAGACTCAGGGGATTAGCACAGATACGCAGTATTTT	CASSQTQGISTDTQYF
.	TRBV5-5	TRBJ1-1	.	TGTGCCAGCAGCTTGGTCCCGAGCAACCCCAACACTGAAGCTTTCTTT	CASSLVPSNPNTEAFF
TRBD1	TRBV6-1	TRBJ2-7	few	TGTGCCAGCACGCGGACAGGGACCCCTGAGGAGCAGTACTTC	CASTRTGTPEEQYF
TRBD1	TRBV2	TRBJ1-5	.	TGTGCCAGCAGTTACGACAGGGGGTTGCAGCCCCAGCATTTT	CASSYDRGLQPQHF
.	TRBV6-1	TRBJ2-1	.	TGTGCCAGCAGCGAACCAGGACATTCCTACAATGAGCAGTTCTTC	CASSEPGHSYNEQFF
.	TRBV28	TRBJ2-2	.	TGTGCCAGCATTAGTAACGTCGGGGAGCTGTTTTTT	CASISNVGELFF
.	TRBV7-2	TRBJ1-2	.	TGTGCCAGCAGCCAATCTGGACCGCCCTATGGCTACACCTTC	CASSQSGPPYGYTF
TRBD2	TRBV5-1	TRBJ2-7	.	TGCGCCAGCAGCCCCGGACTAGCGGCTGTAGACGAGCAGTACTTC	CASSPGLAAVDEQYF
TRBD1	TRBV19	TRBJ2-3	.	TGTGCCAGTAGTCCTCTCGACAGGGGGGCCGATACGCAGTATTTT	CASSPLDRGADTQYF
.	TRBV19	TRBJ1-1	once	TGTGCCAGTATTGGGGGGCGCGGGAACACTGAAGCTTTCTTT	CASIGGRGNTEAFF
TRBD1	TRBV5-5	TRBJ2-7	.	TGTGCCAGCAGTGGTATGGCCTGGACAGGGATTACCTACGAGCAGTACTTC	CASSGMAWTGITYEQYF
TRBD1	TRBV5-1	TRBJ2-7	.	TGCGCCAGCAGCGCGACAGGGGAGTGGGGCTCCTACGAGCAGTACTTC	CASSATGEWGSYEQYF
.	TRBV29-1	TRBJ2-5	.	TGCAGCGTCGCCCGGGGGCTGGGGGAGACCCAGTACTTC	CSVARGLGETQYF
.	TRBV28	TRBJ2-5	.	TGTGCCAGCAGGGGGAGGCGGGCCCAAGAGACCCAGTACTTC	CASRGRRAQETQYF
TRBD2	TRBV28	TRBJ2-7	.	TGCTGCGTGGGAGGGACTATCGACGAGCAGTACTTC	CCVGGTIDEQYF
.	TRBV11-2	TRBJ2-6	.	TGTGCCAGCAGCTCGAGAAAATCTGGGGCCAGCGTCCTGACTTTC	CASSSRKSGASVLTF
.	TRBV28	TRBJ1-1	.	TGTGCCAGCAGTTTTCGGGATCCCCCTGAAGCTTTCTTT	CASSFRDPPEAFF
TRBD2	TRBV5-1	TRBJ2-7	.	TGCGCCAGCAGCTTGGAAACTAGCGGGAAGAGCTCCTACGAGCAGTACTTC	CASSLETSGKSSYEQYF
.	TRBV5-1	TRBJ2-7	.	TGCGCCAGCAGCTTGATGGCGGTTGGCAGGGACGAGCAGTACTTC	CASSLMAVGRDEQYF
.	TRBV6-5	TRBJ2-7	.	TGTGCCAGCAGTTACTCGACGGGCAGTCCCTACGAGCAGTACTTC	CASSYSTGSPYEQYF
.	TRBV30	TRBJ1-2	.	TGTGCCTGGTCGGAGGGAGCCAACATCTATGGCTACACCTTC	CAWSEGANIYGYTF
.	TRBV4-1	TRBJ1-3	.	TGCGCCAGCAGCCAAGAGACCGGAAACACCATATATTTT	CASSQETGNTIYF